Presented here are 20 T cell receptor beta chains from one specimen sequenced in a study of a mutant IDH1 vaccine in newly diagnosed glioma listed by TCRdb under 2021. In the paper's terms, the time point label means: week 35, safety follow-up. Each vaccine dose, consisting of 300 ug of a 20-mer mutant IDH1 peptide in Montanide, was administered subcutaneously with topical imiquimod. The library was obtained by the immunoSEQ multiplex PCR assay. TCRdb provides this immuneACCESS table in a form limited to in-frame rearrangements. Some clones are lacking; in checked studies, under half of them reflect an unresolved V gene, and why the rest are absent is not known. Present in this sample are around 60,000 clones, roughly 76% of which were seen just once. The ten biggest clones cover around 5% of the sample. These receptors are not linked to any known antigen. The sample here was PBMCs, taken from a glioma patient whose treatment included an IDH1 peptide vaccine. These receptors originate from a man aged 40-49 years with glioma.

The genes are TRBV15 and TRBJ2-7; D is unresolved. Trimming cost V 0 bases and J 8 bases, with 8 bases left between them. Per the germline V gene, CDR1 is LNHNV and CDR2 is YYDKDF (reference sequence). This CDR3 is built from 12 residues. The CDR3 nucleotides read TGTGCCACCAGCAGAGATGGGTGGAAGCAGTACTTC. This gives the protein CATSRDGWKQYF. The entire variable domain, with the rest obtained from reference TRBV15 and TRBJ2-7, is as follows: DAMVIQNPRYQVTQFGKPVTLSCSQTLNHNVMYWYQQKSSQAPKLLFHYYDKDFNNEADTPDNFQSRRPNTSFCFLDIRSPGLGDTAMYLCATSRDGWKQYFGPGTRLTVT.

The chain combines TRBV2 with TRBJ1-5, with D maybe TRBD1 (5 bases). The CDR3 loop spans 15 amino acids. From germline, CDR1 is SNHLY and CDR2 FYNNEI. Trimming removed 2 bases at V and 2 bases at J, with 10 bases between. The CDR3 DNA is TGTGCCAGCAGTGAACAGGGCTGGGGCAATCAGCCCCAGCATTTT. Translating gives CASSEQGWGNQPQHF. Filled out from reference TRBV2 and TRBJ1-5, the complete variable domain reads EPEVTQTPSHQVTQMGQEVILRCVPISNHLYFYWYRQILGQKVEFLVSFYNNEISEKSEIFDDQFSVERPDGSNFTLKIRSTKLEDSAMYFCASSEQGWGNQPQHFGDGTRLSIL.

This sequence joins TRBV7-8 and TRBJ2-3; D may correspond to TRBD1 or TRBD2 (5 bases each). V lost 4 bases to trimming and J lost 6 bases, with 14 bases between them. Looked up from germline, CDR1 is SGHVS and CDR2 is FQNEAQ. The CDR3 is 14 amino acids. CDR3 sequence reads: CASSSPAEGDTQYF. In DNA form, the CDR3 reads TGTGCCAGCAGCTCGCCGGCCGAGGGGGATACGCAGTATTTT. Using reference TRBV7-8 and TRBJ2-3 for the parts outside the CDR3, the full variable domain is GAGVSQSPRYKVAKRGQDVALRCDPISGHVSLFWYQQALGQGPEFLTYFQNEAQLDKSGLPSDRFFAERPEGSVSTLKIQRTQQEDSAVYLCASSSPAEGDTQYFGPGTRLTVL.

This sequence joins TRBV19 and TRBJ2-3, with TRBD1 identical over 12 bases. The CDR3 spans 15 residues. CDR1 LNHDA and CDR2 SQIVND come from the germline V gene (reference sequence). Unmatched junction bases numbered 5, after V lost 5 bases and J lost 5 bases. This CDR3 reads CASSPGQGAGDTQYF. The CDR3 coding sequence is TGTGCCAGTAGTCCGGGACAGGGGGCAGGAGATACGCAGTATTTT.

The gene calls are TRBV7-2 and TRBJ2-1; 12 nucleotides line up with TRBD2. CDR1 and CDR2 from the germline V gene are SGHTA and FQGNSA. V lost 2 bases, J lost 7 bases, and 9 bases stayed unmatched. This CDR3 contains 17 residues. CDR3 nucleotide sequence: TGTGCCAGCAGCTTAAGCCCTAGCGGGGGGGCCAGGAATGAGCAGTTCTTC. Encoded protein: CASSLSPSGGARNEQFF.

There are a few counts of this clone. The chain carries TRBV7-9 and TRBJ2-2; 8 bases line up with TRBD1. CDR3 size: 16 residues. After removal of 0 bases from V and 2 bases from J, the junction contained 2 bases not matched to a gene. Germline CDR1 SEHNR, CDR2 FQNEAQ (reference sequence). CDR3 in DNA: TGTGCCAGCAGCTTAGCGACAGGGGTCAACACCGGGGAGCTGTTTTTT. Its translation: CASSLATGVNTGELFF. The full variable domain, in which reference TRBV7-9 and TRBJ2-2 provide the parts outside the CDR3, is DTGVSQNPRHKITKRGQNVTFRCDPISEHNRLYWYRQTLGQGPEFLTYFQNEAQLEKSRLLSDRFSAERPKGSFSTLEIQRTEQGDSAMYLCASSLATGVNTGELFFGEGSRLTVL.

In its sample, this clone was seen once. This chain links TRBV30 with TRBJ2-7; the D gene is possibly TRBD1 (6 bases). There are 14 residues in the CDR3. Germline CDR1 reads GTSNPN; CDR2 reads SVGIG (reference sequence). Between the trimmed V and J ends, which lost 3 bases and 1 base, there was a span of 13 bases. For the CDR3, the DNA is TGTGCCTGGAGCCGGGACACAGGTTCCTACGAGCAGTACTTC. Protein product: CAWSRDTGSYEQYF.

This clone has a handful of counts. The V call is TRBV5-6, the J call TRBJ1-2; 7 bases map to TRBD1. The CDR3 runs to 16 residues. Trimming cost V 1 base and J 5 bases; bases outside gene matches: 11. Germline assignment: CDR1 SGHDT and CDR2 YYEEEE. This CDR3 reads CASSLWGTVIKYGYTF. CDR3 DNA sequence: TGTGCCAGCAGCTTGTGGGGGACAGTTATAAAGTATGGCTACACCTTC.

The V gene is TRBV13, the J gene TRBJ2-3; D is ambiguous. Per the germline V gene, CDR1 is PRHDT and CDR2 is FYEKMQ (reference sequence). The CDR3 runs 15 residues. Trimming left V 2 bases short and J 1 base short, with 10 bases between. The CDR3 DNA follows: TGTGCCAGCAGCTTACCCTCGGCAGGCACAGATACGCAGTATTTT. This translates into CASSLPSAGTDTQYF.

V is TRBV30 and J is TRBJ2-3, with D possibly being TRBD1 or TRBD2 (6 bases each). Trimming cost V 0 bases and J 4 bases, with 11 bases left between them. CDR3 length: 14 residues. In germline, CDR1 is GTSNPN, CDR2 SVGIG (reference sequence). CDR3 in DNA: TGTGCCTGGAGTGTAGGGGGGATGGCAGATACGCAGTATTTT. Protein: CAWSVGGMADTQYF.

The chain combines TRBV19 with TRBJ2-7; 11 bases align to TRBD2. CDR3 size: 15 residues. Germline V lookup: CDR1 LNHDA, CDR2 SQIVND (reference sequence). J was trimmed by 3 bases and V by 5 bases; bases with no gene match: 6. CDR3 sequence: CASSFATSGIYEQYF. CDR3 sequence (DNA): TGTGCCAGTAGTTTCGCGACTAGCGGGATCTACGAGCAGTACTTC.

J is TRBJ2-7 and V is TRBV11-2, with a tentative D call TRBD1 (5 bases). Germline CDR1 and CDR2: SGHAT and FQNNGV. There are 14 residues in the CDR3. Between the trimmed V and J ends, which lost 2 bases and 2 bases, there was a span of 10 bases. The CDR3 sequence is CASSLTQVTYEQYF. Written as DNA, the CDR3 is TGTGCCAGCAGCTTAACACAGGTGACCTACGAGCAGTACTTC.

The rearrangement uses TRBV7-2 and TRBJ2-7; D is uncertain. The CDR3 extends over 13 amino acids. Germline CDR1 reads SGHTA; CDR2 reads FQGNSA. V was shortened by 1 base and J by 1 base, with 5 bases between the two germline ends. The CDR3 DNA reads as TGTGCCAGCAGCTTAGACAGTTCCTACGAGCAGTACTTC. Its translation: CASSLDSSYEQYF. The entire variable domain, with the rest obtained from reference TRBV7-2 and TRBJ2-7, is as follows: GAGVSQSPSNKVTEKGKDVELRCDPISGHTALYWYRQSLGQGLEFLIYFQGNSAPDKSGLPSDRFSAERTGGSVSTLTIQRTQQEDSAVYLCASSLDSSYEQYFGPGTRLTVT.

The chain is built from TRBV6-5 and TRBJ2-7; 7 positions agree with TRBD1. Germline values: CDR1 MNHEY, CDR2 SVGAGI. Germline trimming cut 2 bases from V and 5 bases from J; bases unmatched to any gene: 6. The CDR3 contains 14 residues. Here the CDR3 reads CASSYAGTAHEQYF. CDR3 in DNA: TGTGCCAGCAGTTACGCCGGGACAGCCCACGAGCAGTACTTC.

As for this clone: At one boundary the junction diverges from the germline segment, which might be a read error. This chain uses TRBV5-4 with TRBJ2-7; 7 bases line up with TRBD1. This CDR3 contains 12 residues. The germline V gene encodes CDR1 SGHNT and CDR2 YYREEE (reference sequence). Here the CDR3 DNA reads TGTGCCAGCAGCTATGGGACAGCCAATATGGAATTC. Protein: CASSYGTANMEF.

The chain is built from TRBV5-1 and TRBJ2-1, with D maybe TRBD1 (5 bases). The V gene lost 3 bases and the J gene lost 3 bases, with 13 bases spanning the gap. The length of the CDR3 is 15 residues. Germline assignment: CDR1 SGHRS and CDR2 YFSETQ. The CDR3 DNA reads as TGCGCCAGCAGCTCCGGTTTGACAGACTACAATGAGCAGTTCTTC. Protein sequence: CASSSGLTDYNEQFF.

This clone came up a few times. The chain couples TRBV4-1 to TRBJ1-1; the D is unclear. Trimming removed 4 bases from V and 1 base from J, with 10 bases in between. Germline V gene sequence: CDR1 MGHRA, CDR2 YSYEKL. The length of the CDR3 is 14 residues. The CDR3 sequence is CASSRELRNTEAFF. DNA for the CDR3: TGCGCCAGCAGCCGAGAACTGAGGAACACTGAAGCTTTCTTT.

The chain uses TRBV7-8 and TRBJ1-1, with unresolved D. V gave up 2 bases and J gave up 5 bases, with 6 bases separating them. CDR3 length: 12 residues. Germline-derived CDR1 and CDR2 are SGHVS and FQNEAQ. CDR3 protein: CASSLIGTEAFF. CDR3 coding DNA: TGTGCCAGCAGCTTAATCGGAACTGAAGCTTTCTTT. Variable domain in full (rest from reference TRBV7-8 and TRBJ1-1): GAGVSQSPRYKVAKRGQDVALRCDPISGHVSLFWYQQALGQGPEFLTYFQNEAQLDKSGLPSDRFFAERPEGSVSTLKIQRTQQEDSAVYLCASSLIGTEAFFGQGTRLTVV.

The chain has TRBV5-4 and TRBJ2-1, with unresolved D. Germline CDR1 SGHNT, CDR2 YYREEE (reference sequence). Trimming removed 0 bases from V and 0 bases from J, with 10 bases in between. This CDR3 is built from 16 residues. The CDR3 DNA sequence: TGTGCCAGCAGCTTGGACTACTTGAGCTCCTACAATGAGCAGTTCTTC. Protein: CASSLDYLSSYNEQFF.

V gene TRBV10-2 combines with J gene TRBJ2-1; no definite D call. Per germline, CDR1 WSHSY and CDR2 SAAADI. Trimming cost V 5 bases and J 8 bases, with 13 bases left between them. The length of the CDR3 is 13 residues. This CDR3 is CASSNPTRDEQFF. CDR3 in DNA: TGCGCCAGCAGTAACCCGACGCGTGATGAGCAGTTCTTC.